This TCR beta chain was captured in a study of Ad26.COV2.S vaccination and SARS-CoV-2 variants. Sequenced by immunoSEQ multiplex PCR; TCRdb stores in-frame clones only, minus some. Of approximately 420,000 clones in the sample, around nine tenths are singletons; the top ten hold 3.5%. Germline assignment: CDR1 SQVTM and CDR2 ANQGSEA. This CDR3 is built from 13 residues. Between the trimmed V and J ends, which lost 6 bases and 8 bases, there was a span of 17 bases. Treatment here: roughly 20 received Ad26.COV2.S at low or high dose, single or two shots; about 5 received placebo; per-sample allocation not given. It was on day 63 after the first vaccine or placebo injection that samples were taken.

J is TRBJ2-1 and V is TRBV29-1; D tentatively fits TRBD1 or TRBD2 (5 bases each). Material: peripheral blood, obtained in a trial of Ad26.COV2.S vaccine versus placebo. The receptor comes from a person aged 18-60 years who received the Ad26.COV2.S COVID-19 vaccine or a placebo. The CDR3, as DNA: TGCAGCGTAGCGGCAGGGTGGACCGATGAGCAGTTCTTC. Translated, it gives CSVAAGWTDEQFF.